The clone carrying this T cell receptor (beta chain) has a single count. What it recognizes is unknown. Germline loops: CDR1 MDHEN, CDR2 SYDVKM. Trimming took 0 bases from V and 7 from J, leaving 10 bases between them. There are 14 residues in the CDR3. All the patients suffered relapse after autologous stem cell transplantation, and brentuximab vedotin exposure differed. This record belongs to a study of PD-1 blockade in classical Hodgkin lymphoma. Study-level information: With a 2-week interval, patients received intravenous nivolumab at 3 mg/kg. General study results and limits: Patients were excluded if nivolumab began under 1 year after ASCT (the autologous transplant).

Generated by immunoSEQ multiplex PCR, the TCRdb table keeps only in-frame clones and is missing some. Of about 97,000 clones in the sample, 65% to 85% were seen once. V gene TRBV28 combines with J gene TRBJ1-5; D perhaps matches TRBD1 (5 bases). The TCR was taken from a human donor with classical Hodgkin lymphoma. The specimen was peripheral blood mononuclear cells (PBMCs), collected at baseline. This CDR3 is CASSLWGVRQPQHF. CDR3 nucleotides: TGTGCCAGCAGTTTATGGGGGGTCCGGCAGCCCCAGCATTTT.